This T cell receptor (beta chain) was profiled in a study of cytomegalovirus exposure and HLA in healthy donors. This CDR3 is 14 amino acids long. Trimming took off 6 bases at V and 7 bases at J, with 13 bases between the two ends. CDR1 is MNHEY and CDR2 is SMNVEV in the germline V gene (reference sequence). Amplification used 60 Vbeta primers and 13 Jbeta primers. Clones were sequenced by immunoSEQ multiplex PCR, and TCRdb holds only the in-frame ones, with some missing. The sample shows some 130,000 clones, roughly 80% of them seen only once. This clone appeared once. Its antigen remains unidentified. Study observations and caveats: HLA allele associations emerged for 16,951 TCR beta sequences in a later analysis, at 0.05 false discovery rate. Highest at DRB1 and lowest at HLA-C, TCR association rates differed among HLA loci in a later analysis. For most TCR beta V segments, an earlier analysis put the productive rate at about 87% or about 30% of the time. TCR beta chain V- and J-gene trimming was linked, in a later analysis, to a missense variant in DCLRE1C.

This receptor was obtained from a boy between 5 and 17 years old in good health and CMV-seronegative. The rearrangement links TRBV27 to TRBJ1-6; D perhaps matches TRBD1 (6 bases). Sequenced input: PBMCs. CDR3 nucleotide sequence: TGTGCCAGCAGCGCTTGGACAGAGAATTCACCCCTCCACTTT. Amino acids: CASSAWTENSPLHF.